The clone carrying this TCR beta chain occurred a few times. What it binds is unknown. The data stem from a study of blood T cells in healthy people across ages. Study findings and constraints: Because donor CMV status was unknown, expanded clonotype changes were possibly confounded. The study found TCR beta diversity correlated strongly with naive T cell percentage. It was held that diversity estimates obtained from one million T cells represented underestimates.

The use of a sample-barcoded 5' primer and a J-beta primer mix characterized a second PCR of about 6 to 11 cycles. Each CDR3 protein gets one entry after TCRdb re-called the 5' RACE reads with MiXCR. The table shows about a million distinct CDR3 sequences, with around two fifths occurring only once. Per sample, extraction of total RNA gave at least 5 micrograms in every case. Germline CDR1 is ENHRY and CDR2 is SYGVKD. The CDR3 has 13 amino acids. V was pared by 7 bases and J by 3 bases, with 11 bases between. Sample: blood. The receptor's source is a man in his late teens or twenties in good health. V and J are TRBV10-3 and TRBJ2-3; D is uncertain. The CDR3: CAIKGRSTDTQYF. CDR3 DNA sequence: TGTGCCATCAAGGGCAGGTCAACAGATACGCAGTATTTT.